These 2 T cell receptor beta chains originate from one sample sequenced in a study of OX40 agonist ivuxolimab in advanced cancers. Some clones are missing from TCRdb's copy, which holds only in-frame ones; the method was immunoSEQ multiplex PCR. The profile shows about 63,000 clones, over 80% of them singletons. The material was CD4+ or CD8+ T cells sorted from blood, obtained in a trial of the OX40 agonist ivuxolimab. These receptors came from an adult with an advanced solid tumor such as melanoma, head and neck, liver or kidney cancer.

The chain carries TRBV11-2 and TRBJ2-3; TRBD1 matches 7 bases. V was clipped by 4 bases and J by 1 base; unmatched bases: 8. The CDR3 spans 16 residues. Per germline, CDR1 SGHAT and CDR2 FQNNGV. CDR3 in DNA: TGTGCCAGCAGCTCAAGACAGGGCTATGGCACAGATACGCAGTATTTT. This translates into CASSSRQGYGTDTQYF.

J is TRBJ2-5 and V is TRBV5-6; 11 nucleotides align to TRBD1. In germline, CDR1 is SGHDT, CDR2 YYEEEE. The CDR3 is 14 residues long. J was trimmed by 5 bases and V by 4 bases; bases with no gene match: 4. For the CDR3, the DNA is TGTGCCAGCAGCATAGGGACAGGGGGGGAGACCCAGTACTTC. This encodes CASSIGTGGETQYF. Using reference TRBV5-6 and TRBJ2-5 for the parts outside the CDR3, the full variable domain is DAGVTQSPTHLIKTRGQQVTLRCSPKSGHDTVSWYQQALGQGPQFIFQYYEEEERQRGNFPDRFSGHQFPNYSSELNVNALLLGDSALYLCASSIGTGGETQYFGPGTRLLVL.